Shown below are 19 T cell receptor beta chains from a single sample sequenced in a study of vaccination and CD4 T cells after COVID-19. Treatment meaning: roughly 11-day PBMC culture with coronavirus spike peptide pools or control peptides (ViraFEST assay). Once obtained from cultured CD4+ T cells, the DNA was sequenced using the Oncomine TCR Beta short-read assay. TCRdb reprocessed the PCR reads via MiXCR and lists one record per CDR3 protein. The sample lists 5,500 to 9,000 distinct CDR3 sequences; 45% to 55% were seen once. These receptors lack a known antigen. The specimen sequenced was CD4+ T cells from blood, cultured in vitro. The receptors derive from a human donor who had recovered from COVID-19.

The chain links TRBV6-1 to TRBJ1-1; no definite D call. CDR1 is MNHNS, CDR2 SASEGT, per germline. The CDR3 consists of 12 residues. V was shortened by 5 bases and J by 8 bases, with 12 bases between the two germline ends. For the CDR3, the DNA is TGTGCCAGCAGTACCACTCCTCCCGAAGCTTTCTTT. This encodes CASSTTPPEAFF.

The gene calls are TRBV15 and TRBJ1-2; D possibly corresponds to TRBD1 (6 bases). With 3 bases removed from V and 0 bases from J, the gap between germline ends came to 11 bases. The CDR3 runs 15 residues. CDR1 LNHNV and CDR2 YYDKDF come from the germline V gene (reference sequence). The CDR3 region is CATSRFDRTNYGYTF. Here the CDR3 DNA reads TGTGCCACCAGCAGGTTCGACAGGACTAACTATGGCTACACCTTC.

This clonotype was seen more than once but under ten times. V is TRBV27 and J is TRBJ2-3; 7 nucleotides agree with TRBD1. The CDR3 consists of 14 residues. CDR1 and CDR2 (germline): MNHEY, SMNVEV (reference sequence). Unmatched junction bases numbered 7, after V lost 4 bases and J lost 6 bases. The CDR3 sequence is CASSSHRGQDTQYF. The CDR3 DNA sequence: TGTGCCAGCAGTTCCCACAGGGGTCAGGATACGCAGTATTTT.

This chain connects TRBV30 to TRBJ2-7, with TRBD1 identical over 9 bases. Trimming cost V 5 bases and J 3 bases; bases outside gene matches: 5. CDR3 length: 13 residues. Germline loops: CDR1 GTSNPN, CDR2 SVGIG (reference sequence). This CDR3 is CAWQQGAIYEQYF. CDR3 DNA: TGTGCCTGGCAACAGGGGGCTATCTACGAGCAGTACTTC.

This clonotype was counted a single time. The chain employs TRBV7-2 and TRBJ2-3; D unclear. Germline-derived CDR1 and CDR2 are SGHTA and FQGNSA. V was trimmed by 4 bases and J by 0 bases, leaving 5 bases between them. The CDR3 length is 13 residues. The CDR3 DNA reads TGTGCCAGCAGCTACGGGAGCACAGATACGCAGTATTTT. This sequence encodes CASSYGSTDTQYF.

V is TRBV2 and J is TRBJ1-3, with D perhaps matching TRBD1 (5 bases). The CDR3 is 14 amino acids. Germline-derived CDR1 and CDR2 are SNHLY and FYNNEI. V was trimmed by 6 bases and J by 7 bases, leaving 16 bases between them. The CDR3 bases are TGTGCCAGCAGAGTGGACACAAATAGGAACACCATATATTTT. Translation gives CASRVDTNRNTIYF.

This clonotype ranks as medium-sized. This rearrangement joins TRBV11-2 to TRBJ1-2; the D gene is possibly TRBD1 (6 bases). Germline V gene lookup returns CDR1 SGHAT and CDR2 FQNNGV. Between the trimmed V and J ends, which lost 3 bases and 7 bases, there was a span of 12 bases. CDR3 size: 13 residues. As DNA, the CDR3 is TGTGCCAGCAGCTTCCCCGAGGGGGGTGGCTACACCTTC. This sequence encodes CASSFPEGGGYTF.

V is TRBV15 and J is TRBJ2-2, with TRBD1 matching over 7 bases. V lost 0 bases, J lost 13 bases, and 14 bases stayed unmatched. CDR1 and CDR2 from the germline V gene are LNHNV and YYDKDF (reference sequence). The CDR3 spans 16 residues. CDR3 sequence reads: CATSRDRKGTDGWLFF. The CDR3 nucleotides read TGTGCCACCAGCAGAGATAGGAAGGGGACAGACGGTTGGCTGTTTTTT.

This clonotype was counted once. This sequence joins TRBV28 and TRBJ2-3; D might be TRBD2 (5 bases). There are 15 residues in the CDR3. The V gene lost 5 bases and the J gene lost 2 bases, with 14 bases spanning the gap. Germline CDR1 MDHEN, CDR2 SYDVKM. CDR3: CASSTSGIFTDTQYF. For the CDR3, the DNA is TGTGCCAGCAGTACCTCCGGGATTTTCACAGATACGCAGTATTTT.

This clonotype was seen more than once but under ten times. V gene TRBV11-2 combines with J gene TRBJ2-7; D gene unclear. The V end lost 0 bases, the J end lost 2 bases, and 11 bases lay between the germline ends. The CDR3 has 15 amino acids. The germline gives CDR1 SGHAT, CDR2 FQNNGV. CDR3 DNA sequence: TGTGCCAGCAGCTTAGATCAGCCGGAAGCCTACGAGCAGTACTTC. Translating it yields CASSLDQPEAYEQYF. Filled out from reference TRBV11-2 and TRBJ2-7, the complete variable domain reads EAGVAQSPRYKIIEKRQSVAFWCNPISGHATLYWYQQILGQGPKLLIQFQNNGVVDDSQLPKDRFSAERLKGVDSTLKIQPAKLEDSAVYLCASSLDQPEAYEQYFGPGTRLTVT.

The V gene is TRBV20-1, the J gene TRBJ2-3; 10 bases are a match to TRBD1. CDR1 DFQATT and CDR2 SNEGSKA come from the germline V gene (reference sequence). The CDR3 contains 15 residues. Losses at the gene ends were 1 base for V and 6 bases for J; bases not matched to a gene: 7. CDR3 bases: TGCAGTGCTAGAGGGGACAGGGGCCCCCTGGATACGCAGTATTTT. Amino acid sequence: CSARGDRGPLDTQYF.

A few counts support this clonotype. The gene calls are TRBV11-2 and TRBJ2-5; the D gene could be TRBD1 or TRBD2 (5 bases each). This CDR3 spans 16 amino acids. The V and J ends lost 1 base and 5 bases respectively, with 17 bases between them. Germline V gene lookup returns CDR1 SGHAT and CDR2 FQNNGV. CDR3 DNA sequence: TGTGCCAGCAGCTTAGGGGCAGGGCGAAGAGGGGAGACCCAGTACTTC. Amino acids: CASSLGAGRRGETQYF.

This clonotype was found once. The V gene is TRBV6-1, the J gene TRBJ2-7; D perhaps matches TRBD2 (6 bases). Germline V gene lookup returns CDR1 MNHNS and CDR2 SASEGT. The ends were cut back, 0 bases at V and 5 bases at J, with 14 bases in the middle. This CDR3 is 15 amino acids long. The CDR3 loop is CASSEARDGSHEQYF. CDR3 coding DNA: TGTGCCAGCAGTGAAGCGCGGGACGGAAGCCACGAGCAGTACTTC.

This clonotype has more than one count but fewer than ten. The rearrangement links TRBV11-3 to TRBJ1-1; 8 bases match TRBD1. The germline V gene has CDR1 SGHNT and CDR2 YENEEA. The length of the CDR3 is 16 residues. With V trimmed by 0 bases and J by 7 bases, 10 bases remained unmatched. The CDR3 DNA follows: TGTGCCAGCAGCTTAGATTCGGCAGGGGGCAGGGTTGAAGCTTTCTTT. It codes for CASSLDSAGGRVEAFF.

This clonotype is deemed large. The chain uses TRBV20-1 and TRBJ1-1; D is undetermined. Germline V CDR1 and CDR2: DFQATT, SNEGSKA (reference sequence). The CDR3 length is 15 residues. Trimming left V 6 bases short and J 4 bases short, with 21 bases between. Here the CDR3 reads CSATRPSALRTEAFF. The CDR3 nucleotides are TGCAGTGCCACTAGGCCCTCGGCGCTGCGCACTGAAGCTTTCTTT.

This chain links TRBV20-1 with TRBJ2-2, with D unresolved. V lost 3 bases and J 4 bases, leaving 6 bases between the germline ends. The CDR3 is 12 amino acids. The V gene's germline CDR1 is DFQATT and CDR2 SNEGSKA (reference sequence). The CDR3 nucleotides are TGCAGTGCTAGTCAGCCCACCGGGGAGCTGTTTTTT. This sequence encodes CSASQPTGELFF.

The V call is TRBV2, the J call TRBJ1-1; 8 bases agree with TRBD1. Per the germline V gene, CDR1 is SNHLY and CDR2 is FYNNEI. The V segment lost 4 bases and the J segment 2 bases; nucleotides outside the gene matches: 3. This CDR3 is built from 14 residues. The CDR3 nucleotides are TGTGCCAGCAGTGTGGACAGGGCAAACACTGAAGCTTTCTTT. Amino acid sequence: CASSVDRANTEAFF.

This clonotype showed up just a few times. The chain employs TRBV6-1 and TRBJ2-7; 9 bases agree with TRBD1. The germline CDR1 and CDR2 sequences are MNHNS and SASEGT. V shed 11 bases, J shed 4 bases, and the junction held 6 bases outside the gene matches. The CDR3 is 12 amino acids. CDR3 nucleotides: TGTGCCGGTAGGACAGGGGAGTACGAGCAGTACTTC. This gives the protein CAGRTGEYEQYF.

This clonotype came up a few times. The chain is built from TRBV7-2 and TRBJ1-2, with 11 nucleotides matching TRBD1. V dropped 4 bases and J dropped 6; count of bases not matched to a gene: 4. The CDR3 is made up of 14 amino acids. CDR1 is SGHTA, CDR2 FQGNSA, per germline. The chain's CDR3 is CASSSRTGGDGYTF. The CDR3 DNA reads as TGTGCCAGCAGCTCAAGGACAGGGGGCGATGGCTACACCTTC.